This T cell receptor beta chain originates from a study of cytomegalovirus exposure and HLA in healthy donors. Points from the study as a whole: Earlier findings revealed that most TCR beta V segments proved productive either about 87% or about 30% of the time.

Sampled while nominally healthy, donors likely had unrecorded immune exposures. This clone was seen a handful of times. As yet, its antigen is unknown. Trimming pared 0 bases from V and 8 bases from J, leaving 10 bases between. CDR1 is LGHNA and CDR2 is YNFKEQ in the germline V gene. The CDR3 length is 13 residues. This PCR relied on a set of 60 Vbeta primers and 13 Jbeta primers. Here immunoSEQ multiplex PCR was the method, and the copy in TCRdb shows in-frame clones only, minus some. The sample yields roughly 140,000 clones, roughly a tenth seen once. The sequenced sample consisted of PBMCs. The chain uses TRBV4-2 and TRBJ1-1, with D perhaps matching TRBD1 (5 bases). This receptor was taken from a male donor in good health and CMV-seronegative. The CDR3 loop is CASSQDRTTEAFF. The CDR3 nucleotides read TGTGCCAGCAGCCAAGATAGGACAACCGAAGCTTTCTTT.